This is a list of T cell receptor beta chains from one sample in a study of blood T cells in healthy people across ages. TCRdb re-analysed the 5' RACE reads in MiXCR, keeping a single row per CDR3 protein. The sample includes 700,000 or so distinct CDR3 sequences, roughly 20% of them seen just once. The source material was blood. Receptor source: a man aged 65-85 years in good health. Both conserved end residues are part of each CDR3. The D gene is left open where the match is weak. Not all rows give a size; the values are once, few, many and, for expanded clones, a class.

V	D	J	size	CDR3	DNA
TRBV2	.	TRBJ1-4	few	CASSEANRVNEKLFF	TGTGCCAGCAGTGAAGCTAACAGGGTGAATGAAAAACTGTTTTTT
TRBV29-1	.	TRBJ2-4	.	CSVGDSGKNIQYF	TGCAGTGTTGGGGATAGCGGCAAAAACATTCAGTACTTC
TRBV4-1	.	TRBJ2-7	few	CASSHSDSQQYF	TGCGCCAGCAGCCACTCGGACAGCCAACAGTACTTC
TRBV7-9	.	TRBJ2-3	few	CASSSPTGLSDTQYF	TGTGCCAGCAGCTCGCCTACAGGGTTATCAGATACGCAGTATTTT
TRBV20-1	.	TRBJ1-4	once	CSANAGVNEKLFF	TGCAGTGCCAACGCAGGGGTTAATGAAAAACTGTTTTTT
TRBV10-3	.	TRBJ2-1	.	CAIRGRDGQNEQFF	TGTGCCATTAGGGGGAGGGATGGTCAGAATGAGCAGTTCTTC
TRBV5-1	.	TRBJ2-3	few	CASRPPGRNTDTQYF	TGCGCCAGCAGACCACCGGGACGGAACACAGATACGCAGTATTTT
TRBV28	.	TRBJ1-2	.	CASTTAQYNYGYTF	TGTGCCAGCACCACCGCGCAATATAACTATGGCTACACCTTC
TRBV11-1	TRBD2	TRBJ2-1	many	CASSLSSGRMNEQFF	TGTGCCAGCAGCTTAAGTAGCGGGAGGATGAATGAGCAGTTCTTC
TRBV5-1	.	TRBJ1-4	few	CASSTGRTNEKLFF	TGCGCCAGCAGTACGGGACGGACAAATGAAAAACTGTTTTTT
TRBV6-5	TRBD1	TRBJ1-1	.	CASSPGQGRAFF	TGTGCCAGCAGTCCCGGACAGGGTCGAGCTTTCTTT
TRBV29-1	.	TRBJ1-2	few	CSVEDPRRGHGYTF	TGCAGCGTTGAAGATCCTAGGCGGGGTCATGGCTACACCTTC
TRBV20-1	.	TRBJ1-1	.	CSPETVSPPKAFF	TGCAGCCCCGAGACAGTTTCCCCTCCCAAAGCTTTCTTT
TRBV13	.	TRBJ2-3	few	CASNLRVTLTDTQYF	TGTGCCAGCAACCTTCGGGTTACACTCACAGATACGCAGTATTTT
TRBV5-1	TRBD2	TRBJ2-5	.	CASSLGLAGEEETQYF	TGCGCCAGCAGCTTGGGACTAGCGGGGGAAGAAGAGACCCAGTACTTC
TRBV5-6	.	TRBJ2-7	many	CASSLGGEQYF	TGTGCCAGCAGTTTAGGGGGAGAGCAGTACTTC
TRBV21-1	.	TRBJ2-2	.	CASSKGDRDWSGELFF	TGTGCCAGCAGCAAGGGGGACAGGGATTGGTCCGGGGAGCTGTTTTTT
TRBV18	.	TRBJ2-1	few	CASSSGTNNEQFF	TGTGCCAGCTCTAGTGGGACCAACAATGAGCAGTTCTTC
TRBV11-3	TRBD1	TRBJ2-5	.	CASSSRQGARETQYF	TGTGCCAGCAGCTCTAGACAGGGGGCTAGAGAGACCCAATACTTC
TRBV7-2	TRBD2	TRBJ2-3	.	CASSFLTGTSGGTDTQYF	TGTGCCAGCAGCTTCCTCACCGGGACTAGCGGGGGGACAGATACGCAGTATTTT
TRBV12-3/TRBV12-4	TRBD2	TRBJ2-7	once	CASSNGRAGSYEQYF	TGTGCCAGCAGCAATGGACGAGCGGGATCCTACGAGCAGTACTTC
TRBV20-1	.	TRBJ2-1	.	CSARDRKGLYNEQFF	TGCAGTGCTAGAGATCGGAAGGGGCTCTACAATGAGCAGTTCTTC
TRBV7-3	.	TRBJ2-2	.	CASSLTQDAGELFF	TGTGCCAGCAGCTTAACGCAAGACGCCGGGGAGCTGTTTTTT
TRBV12-3/TRBV12-4	TRBD1	TRBJ1-5	.	CASTDRGGSNQPQHF	TGTGCCAGCACCGACAGGGGTGGAAGCAATCAGCCCCAGCATTTT
TRBV7-9	.	TRBJ2-7	.	CANNLIVGGAPYEQYF	TGTGCCAACAACTTAATTGTCGGGGGCGCACCCTACGAGCAGTACTTC
TRBV12-3/TRBV12-4	.	TRBJ2-7	.	CASSQQGEQYF	TGTGCCAGCAGCCAACAAGGCGAGCAGTACTTC
TRBV28	.	TRBJ2-7	few	CARDGISYEQYF	TGTGCCAGAGACGGGATCTCCTACGAGCAGTACTTC
TRBV27	.	TRBJ2-3	.	CASSGWGTTDTQYF	TGTGCCAGCAGCGGGTGGGGAACCACAGATACGCAGTATTTT
TRBV6-2/TRBV6-3	.	TRBJ2-1	.	CASSYFHEQFF	TGTGCCAGCAGTTACTTCCATGAGCAGTTCTTC
TRBV5-4	.	TRBJ2-7	.	CASSLDRGQTYEQYF	TGTGCCAGCAGCCTCGATAGGGGACAAACCTACGAGCAGTACTTC
TRBV6-5	TRBD1	TRBJ1-2	.	CASGDRENYGYTF	TGTGCCAGCGGGGACAGGGAGAACTATGGCTACACCTTC
TRBV3-1	TRBD1	TRBJ2-5	few	CASSTGEQETQYF	TGTGCCAGCAGCACAGGGGAACAAGAGACCCAGTACTTC
TRBV30	.	TRBJ2-3	few	CAWKEGASTDTQYF	TGTGCCTGGAAGGAGGGAGCTAGCACAGATACGCAGTATTTT
TRBV15	TRBD1	TRBJ1-6	many	CATSTSTGVNSPLHF	TGTGCCACCAGCACCTCGACAGGGGTCAATTCACCCCTCCACTTT
TRBV12-3/TRBV12-4	.	TRBJ1-2	few	CASSSYEGISGYTF	TGTGCCAGCAGTTCGTATGAAGGGATCTCTGGCTACACCTTC